The clone carrying this T cell receptor (beta chain) was observed a handful of times. Its antigen is unknown. The source of the sample is a study of identical twins. In TCRdb, the 5' RACE reads were re-called with MiXCR into one record per CDR3 protein. The data show fewer than 450,000 distinct CDR3 sequences, 8.5% to 10% seen once. Regarding the study as a whole: Monozygotic twin pairs showed more out-of-frame TCR alpha sharing than models estimated. There were fewer insertions in abundant cord blood beta clonotypes, but memory repertoires showed no such pattern.

Germline CDR1 reads LNHDA; CDR2 reads SQIVND (reference sequence). CDR3 length equals 13 residues. V shed 9 bases and J 9 bases; nucleotides not matched to a gene: 8. The sequenced sample was naive T cells sorted from blood. This sequence was found in a woman aged 45-65 years in good health. The rearrangement joins TRBV19 to TRBJ2-1; TRBD1 matches 10 bases. CDR3 sequence reads: CASRGQGIGEQFF. The CDR3 DNA reads as TGTGCCAGCCGGGGACAGGGGATCGGTGAGCAGTTCTTC. Filled out from reference TRBV19 and TRBJ2-1, the complete variable domain reads DGGITQSPKYLFRKEGQNVTLSCEQNLNHDAMYWYRQDPGQGLRLIYYSQIVNDFQKGDIAEGYSVSREKKESFPLTVTSAQKNPTAFYLCASRGQGIGEQFFGPGTRLTVL.